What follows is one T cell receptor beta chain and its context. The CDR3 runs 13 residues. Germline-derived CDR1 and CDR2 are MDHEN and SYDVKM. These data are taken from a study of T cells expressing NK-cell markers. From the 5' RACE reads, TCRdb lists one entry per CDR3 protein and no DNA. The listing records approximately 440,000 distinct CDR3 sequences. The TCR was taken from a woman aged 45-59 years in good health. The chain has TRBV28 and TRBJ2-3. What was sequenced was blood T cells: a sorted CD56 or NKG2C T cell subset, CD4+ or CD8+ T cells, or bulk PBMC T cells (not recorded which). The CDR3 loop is CASRDHGPDTQYF.